Following are 4 T cell receptor beta chains from one sample sequenced in a study of metastatic and nonmetastatic thyroid tumors. TCRdb re-called the PCR reads with MiXCR. The table records 15,000 or so clones, 15% to 18% of them present only once. Thyroid surgery was preceded by no treatment in any patient. The sample comprised blood. These receptor sequences come from a female donor with papillary thyroid cancer or a benign thyroid nodule (not recorded which). Some clones in this sample may be carry-over from other donors' samples.

V is TRBV11-2 and J is TRBJ1-3; D is uncertain. This CDR3 is 16 amino acids long. Germline CDR1 SGHAT, CDR2 FQNNGV. Between the trimmed V and J ends, which lost 3 bases and 0 bases, there was a span of 12 bases. The CDR3, as DNA: TGTGCCAGCAGCTTGATAGGACGGGACTCTGGAAACACCATATATTTT. Its translation is CASSLIGRDSGNTIYF.

This clone was seen many times. This CDR3 is also generated by other DNA sequences in the sample. The chain links TRBV5-6 to TRBJ2-2; D gene ambiguous. V dropped 1 base and J dropped 6 bases, with 4 bases sitting between them. Looked up from germline, CDR1 is SGHDT and CDR2 is YYEEEE. This CDR3 spans 12 amino acids. CDR3 DNA: TGTGCCAGCAGCTTGCAACCCGGGGAGCTGTTTTTT. This translates into CASSLQPGELFF.

The chain has TRBV12-3 or TRBV12-4 and TRBJ2-2; 14 bases fit TRBD2. V trimming: 5 bases; J trimming: 4 bases; junction bases outside the gene matches: 9. The CDR3 consists of 18 residues. As DNA, the CDR3 is TGTGCCAGCAGTCGGCCGGGACTAGCGGGAGCGGGCACCGGGGAGCTGTTTTTT. The encoded protein is CASSRPGLAGAGTGELFF.

This chain links TRBV5-1 with TRBJ1-1; 8 bases align to TRBD1. Germline-derived CDR1 and CDR2 are SGHRS and YFSETQ. The length of the CDR3 is 11 residues. Unmatched junction bases numbered 3, after V lost 2 bases and J lost 12 bases. The CDR3 sequence is CASSFQGASFF. For the CDR3, the DNA is TGCGCCAGCAGCTTTCAGGGGGCGTCTTTCTTT.